This T cell receptor beta chain comes out of a study of blood T cell repertoires in COVID-19 (TCRdb year 2020). Regarding the research as a whole: Samples from collaborators originated in the United States, Italy and Spain and spanned both the acute and convalescent phases of COVID-19. The material from the prospective study consisted of cDNA or gDNA derived from T cells, B-cell-depleted T cells, or PBMCs. Subjects who had been exposed to COVID-19, were actively infected with it, or had recovered from it provided the deeply sampled blood TCRbeta repertoires that made up the dataset. The repertoires were released in a freely available public database intended as a resource for research on the immune response to SARS-CoV-2. The samples were drawn from the first 160 participants of the ongoing ImmuneRACE study and from 1,254 subjects provided by 6 global collaborators. The sample metadata nearly always contained a de-identified subject ID, COVID-19 status, age in years and sex. HLA class I and class II types, where available, came from metadata supplied by the sample provider rather than from assay-based typing. Beyond this particular receptor, the publication reports: How much clinical and demographic metadata was included differed by source and by participant, and the metadata was provided uncurated.

Each collaborating institution followed its own protocols to collect whole blood in K2EDTA tubes. For TCRbeta analysis, collaborators shipped samples as frozen whole blood, isolated PBMCs, or DNA extracted from either of those sample types. Remarks on this clone: What antigen it recognizes has not been identified. The sample holds no much larger clone one base away, and base qualities are not on file.

The CDR3 sequence holds 18 residues, the cysteine and phenylalanine included. Just CDR3 DNA is preserved here, 54 bases in frame from base 1. V ends up 1 base short and J 1 base short, with an unmatched junction base count of 9. From the germline V gene, CDR1 is SGHTA and CDR2 is FQGNSA. The immunoSEQ Assay, a bias-controlled multiplex PCR, was used to amplify TCRbeta CDR3 regions from genomic DNA. The original methods were these. The number of nucleated cells in each sample was estimated by amplification of reference gene primers within the assay. Sequence reads were collapsed and filtered to measure the absolute abundance of every unique TCRbeta CDR3 rearrangement. For each sample, productive Simpson clonality was calculated by taking the square root of Simpson's diversity index across productive rearrangements. The table was pulled from immuneACCESS by TCRdb, which kept in-frame rearrangements only. Such tables lose some clones; where checked, under half of the loss comes from unresolved V genes, and the rest has no known cause. D and trimming were read from the DNA, whereas the V and J calls and clone size are those reported in that table. In all, the sample holds about 250,000 clones, and about nine tenths of those were seen once. The ten top clones hold less than 3% of the sample.

The receptor was derived from a woman in her 30s with active or convalescent COVID-19. The chain is encoded by TRBV7-2 joined to TRBJ2-1; 8 central nucleotides agree with TRBD2. The sequenced sample consisted of peripheral blood. The CDR3: CASSLGRARGGSYNEQFF. The bases read TGTGCCAGCAGCTTAGGAAGGGCTCGGGGGGGTTCCTACAATGAGCAGTTCTTC.